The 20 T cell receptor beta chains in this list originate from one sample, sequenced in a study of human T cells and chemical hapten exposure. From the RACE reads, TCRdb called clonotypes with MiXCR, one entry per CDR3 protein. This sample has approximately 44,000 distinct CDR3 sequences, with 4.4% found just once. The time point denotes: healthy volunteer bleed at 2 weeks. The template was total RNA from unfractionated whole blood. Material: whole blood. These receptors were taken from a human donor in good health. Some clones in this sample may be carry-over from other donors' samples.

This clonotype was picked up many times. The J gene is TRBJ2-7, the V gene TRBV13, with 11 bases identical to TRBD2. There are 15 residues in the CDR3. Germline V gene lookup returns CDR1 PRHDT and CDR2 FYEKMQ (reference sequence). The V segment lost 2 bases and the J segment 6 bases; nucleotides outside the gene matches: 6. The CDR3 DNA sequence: TGTGCCAGCAGCTTAAAGGGACTAGCGGTCACCGAGCAGTACTTC. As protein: CASSLKGLAVTEQYF.

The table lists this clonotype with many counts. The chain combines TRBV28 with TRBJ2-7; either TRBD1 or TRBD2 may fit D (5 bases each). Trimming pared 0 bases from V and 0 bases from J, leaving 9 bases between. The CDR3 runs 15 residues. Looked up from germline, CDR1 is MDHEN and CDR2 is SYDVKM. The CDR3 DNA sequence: TGTGCCAGCAGTTTATGGGCAGGGACCTCCTACGAGCAGTACTTC. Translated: CASSLWAGTSYEQYF.

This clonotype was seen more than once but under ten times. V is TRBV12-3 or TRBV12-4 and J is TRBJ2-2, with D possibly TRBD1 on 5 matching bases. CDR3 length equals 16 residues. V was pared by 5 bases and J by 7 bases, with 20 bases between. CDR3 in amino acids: CASSRYRTRRGGELFF. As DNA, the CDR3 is TGTGCCAGCAGTCGTTACAGGACCCGACGCGGCGGGGAGCTGTTTTTT.

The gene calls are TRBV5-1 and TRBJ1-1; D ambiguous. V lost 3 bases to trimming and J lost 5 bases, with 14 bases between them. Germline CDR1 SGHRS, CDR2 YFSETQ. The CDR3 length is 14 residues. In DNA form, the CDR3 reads TGCGCCAGCAGCTCCCGACTCGTCATAACTGAAGCTTTCTTT. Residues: CASSSRLVITEAFF.

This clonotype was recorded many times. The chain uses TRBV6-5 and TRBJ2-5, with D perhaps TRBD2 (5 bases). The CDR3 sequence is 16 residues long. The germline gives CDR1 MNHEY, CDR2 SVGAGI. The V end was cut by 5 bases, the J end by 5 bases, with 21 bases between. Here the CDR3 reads CASSRSGLEPMETQYF. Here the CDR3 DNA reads TGTGCCAGCAGTAGATCCGGACTTGAACCTATGGAGACCCAGTACTTC.

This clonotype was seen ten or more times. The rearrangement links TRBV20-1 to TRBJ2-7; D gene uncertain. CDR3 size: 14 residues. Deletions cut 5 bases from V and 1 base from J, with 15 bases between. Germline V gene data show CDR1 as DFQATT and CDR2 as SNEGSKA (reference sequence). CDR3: CSAPRVEISYEQYF. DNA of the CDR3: TGCAGTGCTCCACGTGTAGAAATTTCCTACGAGCAGTACTTC.

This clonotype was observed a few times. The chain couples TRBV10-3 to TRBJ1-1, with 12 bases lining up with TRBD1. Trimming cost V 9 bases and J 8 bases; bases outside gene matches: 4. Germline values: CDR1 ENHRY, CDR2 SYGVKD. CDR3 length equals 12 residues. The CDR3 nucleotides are TGTGCCATGACCGGGACAGGGGGCGAAGCTTTCTTT. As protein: CAMTGTGGEAFF.

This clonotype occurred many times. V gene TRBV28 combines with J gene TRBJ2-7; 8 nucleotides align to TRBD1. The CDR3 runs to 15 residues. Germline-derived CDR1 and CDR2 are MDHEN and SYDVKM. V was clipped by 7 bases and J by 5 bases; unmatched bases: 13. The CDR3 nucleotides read TGTGCCAGCACCTCCTCCCCCGGGACAGGTGACGAGCAGTACTTC. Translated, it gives CASTSSPGTGDEQYF.

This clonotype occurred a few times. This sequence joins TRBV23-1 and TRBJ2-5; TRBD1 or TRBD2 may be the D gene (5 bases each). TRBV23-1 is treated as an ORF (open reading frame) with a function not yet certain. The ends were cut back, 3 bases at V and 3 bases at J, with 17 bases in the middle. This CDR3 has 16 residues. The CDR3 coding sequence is TGCGCCAGCAGTCATAGGATCGGGACCTATAAAGAGACCCAGTACTTC. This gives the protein CASSHRIGTYKETQYF.

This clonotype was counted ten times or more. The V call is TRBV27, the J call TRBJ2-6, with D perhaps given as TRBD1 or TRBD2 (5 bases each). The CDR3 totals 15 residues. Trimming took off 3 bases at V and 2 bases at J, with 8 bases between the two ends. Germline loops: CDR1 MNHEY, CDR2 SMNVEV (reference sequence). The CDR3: CASSFWGTGANVLTF. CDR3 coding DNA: TGTGCCAGCAGTTTCTGGGGGACTGGGGCCAACGTCCTGACTTTC.

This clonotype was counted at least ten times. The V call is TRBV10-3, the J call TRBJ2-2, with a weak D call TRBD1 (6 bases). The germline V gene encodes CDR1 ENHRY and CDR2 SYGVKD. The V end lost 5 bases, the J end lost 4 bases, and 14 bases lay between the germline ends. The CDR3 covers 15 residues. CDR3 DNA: TGTGCCATCAGTTGGGGGCAGGGCCCCACCGGGGAGCTGTTTTTT. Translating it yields CAISWGQGPTGELFF.

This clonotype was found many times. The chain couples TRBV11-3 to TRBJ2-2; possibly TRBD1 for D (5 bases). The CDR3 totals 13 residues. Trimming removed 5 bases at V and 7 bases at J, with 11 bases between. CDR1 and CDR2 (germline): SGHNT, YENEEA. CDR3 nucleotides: TGTGCCAGCAGCCAGGACACATTCGGGGAGCTGTTTTTT. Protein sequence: CASSQDTFGELFF.

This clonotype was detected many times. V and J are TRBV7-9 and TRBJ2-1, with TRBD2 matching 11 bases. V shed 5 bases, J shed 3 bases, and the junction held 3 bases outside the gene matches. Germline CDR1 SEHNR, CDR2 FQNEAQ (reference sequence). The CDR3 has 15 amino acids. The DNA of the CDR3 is TGTGCCAGCAGCCGAACTAGCGGGAGCTACAATGAGCAGTTCTTC. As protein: CASSRTSGSYNEQFF.

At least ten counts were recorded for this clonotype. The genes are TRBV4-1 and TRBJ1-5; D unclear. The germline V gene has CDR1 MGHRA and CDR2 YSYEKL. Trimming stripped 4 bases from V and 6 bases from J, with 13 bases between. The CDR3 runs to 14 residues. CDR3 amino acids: CASSLPGTGQPQHF. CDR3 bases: TGCGCCAGCAGCCTCCCCGGCACCGGTCAGCCCCAGCATTTT.

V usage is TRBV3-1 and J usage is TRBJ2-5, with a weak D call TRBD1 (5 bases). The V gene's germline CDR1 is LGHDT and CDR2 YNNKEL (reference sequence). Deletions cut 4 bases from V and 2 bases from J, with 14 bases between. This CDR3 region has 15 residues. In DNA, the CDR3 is TGTGCCAGCAGCCTGGACATGTCCCTACAAGAGACCCAGTACTTC. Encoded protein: CASSLDMSLQETQYF.

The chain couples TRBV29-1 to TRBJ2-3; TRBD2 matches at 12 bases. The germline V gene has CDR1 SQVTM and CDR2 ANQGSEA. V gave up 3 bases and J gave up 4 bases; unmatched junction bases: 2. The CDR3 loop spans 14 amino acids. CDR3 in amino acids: CSVETSGSPDTQYF. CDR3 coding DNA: TGCAGCGTTGAGACTAGCGGGAGTCCAGATACGCAGTATTTT.

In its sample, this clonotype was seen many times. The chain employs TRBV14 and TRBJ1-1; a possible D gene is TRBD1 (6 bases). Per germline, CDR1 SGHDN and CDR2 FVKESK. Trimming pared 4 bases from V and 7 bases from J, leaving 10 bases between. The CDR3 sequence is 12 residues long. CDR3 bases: TGTGCCAGCAGCCCCGCCAGGGGTGAAGCTTTCTTT. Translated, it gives CASSPARGEAFF.

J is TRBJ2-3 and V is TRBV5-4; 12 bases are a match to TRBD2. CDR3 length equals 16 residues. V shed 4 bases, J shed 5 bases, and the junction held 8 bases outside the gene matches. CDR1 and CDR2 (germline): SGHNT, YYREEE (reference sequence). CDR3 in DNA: TGTGCCAGCAGCCTAGGACTAGCGGGGACCGGAGATACGCAGTATTTT. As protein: CASSLGLAGTGDTQYF.

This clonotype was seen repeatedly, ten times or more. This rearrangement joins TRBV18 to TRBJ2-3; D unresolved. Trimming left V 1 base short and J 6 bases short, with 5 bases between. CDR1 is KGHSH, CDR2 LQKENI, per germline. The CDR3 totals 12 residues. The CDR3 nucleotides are TGTGCCAGCTCACCACTGGCGGATACGCAGTATTTT. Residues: CASSPLADTQYF.

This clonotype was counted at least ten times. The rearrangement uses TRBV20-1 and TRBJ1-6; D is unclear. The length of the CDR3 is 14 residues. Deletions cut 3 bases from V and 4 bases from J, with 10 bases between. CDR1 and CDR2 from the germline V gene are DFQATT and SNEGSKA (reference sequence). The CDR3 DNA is TGCAGTGCTAGGCCCCCTAGTTATAATTCACCCCTCCACTTT. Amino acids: CSARPPSYNSPLHF.